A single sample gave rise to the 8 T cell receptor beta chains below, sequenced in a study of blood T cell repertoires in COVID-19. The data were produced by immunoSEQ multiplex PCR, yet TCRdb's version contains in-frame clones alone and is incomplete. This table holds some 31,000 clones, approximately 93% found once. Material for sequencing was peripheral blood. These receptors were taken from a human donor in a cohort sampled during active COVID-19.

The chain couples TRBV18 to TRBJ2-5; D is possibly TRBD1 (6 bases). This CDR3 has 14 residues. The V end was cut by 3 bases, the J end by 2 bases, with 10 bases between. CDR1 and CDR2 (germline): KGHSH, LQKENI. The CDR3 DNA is TGTGCCAGCTCACCGGTCAGGGGACAAGAGACCCAGTACTTC. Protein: CASSPVRGQETQYF. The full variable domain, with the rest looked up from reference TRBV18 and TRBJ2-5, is NAGVMQNPRHLVRRRGQEARLRCSPMKGHSHVYWYRQLPEEGLKFMVYLQKENIIDESGMPKERFSAEFPKEGPSILRIQQVVRGDSAAYFCASSPVRGQETQYFGPGTRLLVL.

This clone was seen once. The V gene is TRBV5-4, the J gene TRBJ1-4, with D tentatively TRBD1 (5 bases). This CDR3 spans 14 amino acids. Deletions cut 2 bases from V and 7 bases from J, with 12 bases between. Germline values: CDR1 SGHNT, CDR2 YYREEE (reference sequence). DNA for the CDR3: TGTGCCAGCAGCTTCGGGGGGGGTGGTGAAAAACTGTTTTTT. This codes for CASSFGGGGEKLFF.

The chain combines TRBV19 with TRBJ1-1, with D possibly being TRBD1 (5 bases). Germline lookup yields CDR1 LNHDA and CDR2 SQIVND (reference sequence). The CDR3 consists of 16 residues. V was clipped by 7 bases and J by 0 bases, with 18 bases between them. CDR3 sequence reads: CASTALGEGMNTEAFF. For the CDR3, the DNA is TGTGCCAGTACCGCCCTAGGGGAGGGCATGAACACTGAAGCTTTCTTT.

CDR3 in DNA: TGTGCCTGGAGAGTAGCGGGGGGGCTAGGCAATGAGCAGTTCTTC. Amino acid sequence: CAWRVAGGLGNEQFF. The chain recombines TRBV30 with TRBJ2-1; TRBD2 matches at 11 bases. Germline V gene data show CDR1 as GTSNPN and CDR2 as SVGIG (reference sequence). Unmatched junction bases numbered 7, after V lost 3 bases and J lost 6 bases. This CDR3 is 15 amino acids long.

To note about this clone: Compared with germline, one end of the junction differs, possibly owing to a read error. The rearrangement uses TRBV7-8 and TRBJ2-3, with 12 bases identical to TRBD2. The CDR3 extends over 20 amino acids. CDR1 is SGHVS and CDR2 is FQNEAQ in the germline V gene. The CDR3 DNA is TGTGCCAGCAGCCTACAAACTAGCGGGAGGACCGTCAAGAGCATAGATACGCAGTATTTT. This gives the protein CASSLQTSGRTVKSIDTQYF.

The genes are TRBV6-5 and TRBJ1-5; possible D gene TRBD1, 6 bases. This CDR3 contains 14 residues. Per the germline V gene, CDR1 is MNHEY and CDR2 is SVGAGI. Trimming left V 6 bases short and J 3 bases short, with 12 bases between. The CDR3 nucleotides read TGTGCCAGCAGCTCCGACAGGACCAATCAGCCCCAGCATTTT. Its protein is CASSSDRTNQPQHF.

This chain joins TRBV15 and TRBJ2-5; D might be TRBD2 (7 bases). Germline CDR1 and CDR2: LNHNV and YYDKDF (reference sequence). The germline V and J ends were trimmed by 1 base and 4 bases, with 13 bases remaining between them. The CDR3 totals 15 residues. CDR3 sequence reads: CATSRGGGARETQYF. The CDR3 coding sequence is TGTGCCACCAGCAGAGGAGGGGGGGCCAGAGAGACCCAGTACTTC.

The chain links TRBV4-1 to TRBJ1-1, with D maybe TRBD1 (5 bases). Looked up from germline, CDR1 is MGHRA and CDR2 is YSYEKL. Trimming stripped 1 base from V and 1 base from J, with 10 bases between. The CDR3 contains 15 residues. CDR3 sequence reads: CASSQVGRGNTEAFF. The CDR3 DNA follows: TGCGCCAGCAGCCAAGTCGGAAGGGGGAACACTGAAGCTTTCTTT.